The 15 T cell receptor beta chains in this list originate from one sample, sequenced in a study of shared clonotypes between healthy human individuals. Naive CD8 cells lacked CD45RO, underwent positive selection for CCR7 and left out terminally differentiated effector memory CD45RA+ cells. Profiled with immunoSEQ multiplex PCR; TCRdb holds only in-frame clones, not every one. The data show about 1,900,000 clones, about 95% seen once. Sequencing was performed on naive CD8+ T cells sorted from blood. These TCRs come from a man aged 18 to 29 in good health.

The V call is TRBV7-6, the J call TRBJ2-7; TRBD2 is a possible D gene (6 bases). This CDR3 spans 13 amino acids. The germline CDR1 and CDR2 sequences are SGHVS and FNYEAQ. Trimming shortened V by 5 bases and J by 3 bases, and 11 bases separated the two germline ends. The CDR3 bases are TGTGCCAGCAGCGTTAGCGGATACTACGAGCAGTACTTC. Its protein product is CASSVSGYYEQYF.

Points on this clone: This sample also contains other DNA sequences that code for the same CDR3. V gene TRBV27 combines with J gene TRBJ1-5, with D unresolved. The CDR3 contains 13 residues. Per the germline V gene, CDR1 is MNHEY and CDR2 is SMNVEV (reference sequence). V was clipped by 3 bases and J by 4 bases, with 7 bases between them. CDR3 in amino acids: CASSFGPNQPQHF. The CDR3 DNA sequence: TGTGCCAGCAGTTTCGGTCCGAATCAGCCCCAGCATTTT.

The V gene is TRBV25-1, the J gene TRBJ1-1; a weak D match, TRBD1 (5 bases). Trimming left V 0 bases short and J 0 bases short, with 11 bases between. From germline, CDR1 is MGHDK and CDR2 SYGVNS. The CDR3 covers 16 residues. CDR3 loop: CASSEYGEGVNTEAFF. The CDR3 nucleotides read TGTGCCAGCAGTGAATACGGTGAAGGGGTGAACACTGAAGCTTTCTTT.

The rearrangement links TRBV9 to TRBJ2-7; no reliable D call. Trimming left V 4 bases short and J 2 bases short, with 13 bases between. CDR3 length equals 14 residues. CDR1 is SGDLS, CDR2 YYNGEE, per germline. CDR3 amino acids: CASSSRTETYEQYF. The CDR3 DNA follows: TGTGCCAGCAGCAGCCGGACGGAAACCTACGAGCAGTACTTC.

This sequence joins TRBV29-1 and TRBJ2-7; 12 nucleotides agree with TRBD1. Looked up from germline, CDR1 is SQVTM and CDR2 is ANQGSEA. With 7 bases clipped from V and 2 bases from J, the junction kept 9 bases outside the gene matches. The CDR3 totals 15 residues. CDR3 DNA: TGCAGCGCCGAAATGGGACAGGGGGCCGCCTACGAGCAGTACTTC. Its protein is CSAEMGQGAAYEQYF.

J is TRBJ2-5 and V is TRBV13; D unresolved. The J call could be wrong; TRBJ2-7 is a better fit for the DNA end. There are 15 residues in the CDR3. Germline CDR1 and CDR2: PRHDT and FYEKMQ (reference sequence). The CDR3 nucleotides are TGTGCCAGCAGCTTAGGCGGTTATAGCTCCTACGAGCAGTACTTC. This gives the protein CASSLGGYSSYEQYF.

The chain carries TRBV27 and TRBJ2-3; D is undetermined. Germline loops: CDR1 MNHEY, CDR2 SMNVEV (reference sequence). The CDR3 has 14 amino acids. The V end was cut by 2 bases, the J end by 4 bases, with 10 bases between. This CDR3 reads CASSLSWPPDTQYF. CDR3 nucleotides: TGTGCCAGCAGTTTAAGCTGGCCCCCAGATACGCAGTATTTT.

The chain has TRBV9 and TRBJ2-5; 7 nucleotides line up with TRBD2. In germline, CDR1 is SGDLS, CDR2 YYNGEE. V gave up 2 bases and J gave up 1 base; unmatched junction bases: 5. The CDR3 totals 15 residues. The CDR3 DNA reads as TGTGCCAGCAGCGTTGGGGGGGTCAGCCAAGAGACCCAGTACTTC. It is translated as CASSVGGVSQETQYF.

The chain has TRBV27 and TRBJ2-1; D is undetermined. The CDR3 has 13 residues. The germline CDR1 and CDR2 sequences are MNHEY and SMNVEV (reference sequence). Trimming left V 6 bases short and J 5 bases short, with 11 bases between. The CDR3 region has the DNA TGTGCCAGCAGGCTGTATCTACACAATGAGCAGTTCTTC. This gives the protein CASRLYLHNEQFF.

The rearrangement uses TRBV9 and TRBJ1-6; D is unclear. The CDR3 is 14 amino acids. V gave up 2 bases and J gave up 4 bases, with 7 bases separating them. CDR1 and CDR2 (germline): SGDLS, YYNGEE. The CDR3 nucleotides are TGTGCCAGCAGCGTCTCTGGATATAATTCACCCCTCCACTTT. Amino acids: CASSVSGYNSPLHF.

This CDR3 is CASSSSVALGSYEQYF. The DNA for the CDR3 is TGTGCCAGCAGTTCATCGGTCGCACTGGGCTCCTACGAGCAGTACTTC. The chain joins TRBV27 to TRBJ2-7; D is unclear. Trimming shortened V by 4 bases and J by 0 bases, and 16 bases separated the two germline ends. This CDR3 comprises 16 residues. Germline values: CDR1 MNHEY, CDR2 SMNVEV (reference sequence).

The chain is built from TRBV4-3 and TRBJ1-2; TRBD1 is a possible D gene (6 bases). Looked up from germline, CDR1 is LGHNA and CDR2 is YSLEER. CDR3 size: 17 residues. Trimming took off 0 bases at V and 4 bases at J, with 18 bases between the two ends. CDR3 DNA: TGCGCCAGCAGCCAAGATAGGGAGGACAGCGTCCTCTATGGCTACACCTTC. It translates to CASSQDREDSVLYGYTF.

J is TRBJ2-4 and V is TRBV5-1; D gene uncertain. This CDR3 region has 14 residues. Trimming pared 0 bases from V and 3 bases from J, leaving 7 bases between. Germline V lookup: CDR1 SGHRS, CDR2 YFSETQ. The CDR3: CASSLERDKNIQYF. The CDR3 nucleotides are TGCGCCAGCAGCTTGGAAAGGGACAAAAACATTCAGTACTTC.

The V gene is TRBV5-6, the J gene TRBJ1-5; D is perhaps TRBD1 (6 bases). The CDR3 has 14 amino acids. The germline CDR1 and CDR2 sequences are SGHDT and YYEEEE. V lost 2 bases and J lost 2, with 8 bases in between. The DNA of the CDR3 is TGTGCCAGCAGCTTTAGACAGGGCAATCAGCCCCAGCATTTT. Translation: CASSFRQGNQPQHF.

The chain employs TRBV7-2 and TRBJ1-6; D possibly corresponds to TRBD1 (5 bases). Trimming took 5 bases from V and 8 from J, leaving 16 bases between them. The CDR3 length is 15 residues. Germline V lookup: CDR1 SGHTA, CDR2 FQGNSA. In nucleotides, the CDR3 is TGTGCCAGCAGCCTGGACGACAGACTAGATTCACCCCTCCACTTT. Translation gives CASSLDDRLDSPLHF.